This TCR beta chain derives from a study of T-cell reconstitution after alpha-beta-depleted transplantation in children (TCRdb year 2016). Notes on the research overall: Using TCR repertoire profiling, the study quantitatively followed how T-cell immune reconstitution unfolded in children after TCRalphabeta/CD19-depleted allogeneic hematopoietic cell transplantation.

On this clonotype itself: The antigen it binds to is not known. Base quality data are lacking; no much larger clone is found one base away.

The germline V gene gives CDR1 as SGHTA and CDR2 as FQGTGA. There are 20 amino acids in the CDR3, from cysteine to phenylalanine inclusive. Only the CDR3 DNA is retained, 60 bases long and in frame from the first base. Ends trimmed: V by 4 bases, J by 1 base; bases unmatched to a gene: 11. Library creation used PCR. The instrument given in TCRdb is Illumina HiSeq 2500. TCR libraries were prepared with molecular barcoding, using unique molecular identifiers to normalize TCRbeta repertoire quantification. TCRdb reworked the public reads: Q25 trimming with fastp, MiXCR clone assembly, productive beta chains retained. Every entry covers one CDR3 protein and lists the most common genes and DNA from its rows. Here the sample has about 310,000 distinct CDR3 sequences; around 20% occur a single time. The top ten clonotypes cover over 9.5% of the sample. On the study overall, not on this receptor specifically: The apparently early alphabetaT-cell count recovery about two months after transplant was reportedly dependent on only several hundred rapidly expanded clones derived from non-depleted graft cells. Over the following months the frequencies of hyperexpanded clones went down, and after one year T-cell counts and TCRbeta diversity were mostly credited to newly produced T cells. In some patients, high TCRbeta diversity at day 60 was attributed to recipient T cells and intrathymic progenitors that had survived conditioning.

The treatment or condition label on this specimen signifies: allogeneic hematopoietic cell transplantation with graft depleted of TCRalphabeta T cells and CD19 B cells. TCRalphabeta/CD19-depleted allogeneic hematopoietic cell grafts were given to the transplant recipients, all of whom were children. This receptor chain uses TRBV7-3 and TRBJ2-2; 14 bases in the middle match TRBD2. This TCR was recovered from a male patient under 18 who had a stem cell transplant for acute lymphoblastic leukemia, so the T cells may come from the graft donor. Here the sequenced sample was PBMCs, mostly from graft donor cells, taken 180 days after TCRalphabeta/CD19-depleted stem cell transplant. The base sequence is TGTGCCAGCAGCTCCCCCGGGACTAGCGGGAGATCATGGAACACCGGGGAGCTGTTTTTT. The resulting protein is CASSSPGTSGRSWNTGELFF.